The 27 T cell receptor beta chains in this list originate from one sample, sequenced in a study of Ad26.COV2.S vaccination and SARS-CoV-2 variants. Some clones are missing from TCRdb's copy, which holds only in-frame ones; the method was immunoSEQ multiplex PCR. In the table there are about 350,000 clones, 92% of which are singletons. Specimen: peripheral blood, collected after recovery from COVID-19. The receptors shown here come from a human donor who had recovered from COVID-19.

This clone was recorded once. The gene calls are TRBV11-2 and TRBJ1-1; D is ambiguous. In germline, CDR1 is SGHAT, CDR2 FQNNGV. This CDR3 has 17 residues. Trimming removed 5 bases at V and 4 bases at J, with 23 bases between. CDR3 in amino acids: CASSTRPVGQWSTEAFF. CDR3 coding DNA: TGTGCCAGCAGCACCCGACCCGTCGGGCAGTGGAGCACTGAAGCTTTCTTT.

The rearrangement uses TRBV6-1 and TRBJ1-4; D is uncertain. CDR1 is MNHNS and CDR2 is SASEGT in the germline V gene. V lost 3 bases, J lost 8 bases, and 10 bases lay in between. This CDR3 spans 13 amino acids. This CDR3 reads CASSDTFQEKLFF. As DNA, the CDR3 is TGTGCCAGCAGTGACACGTTCCAGGAAAAACTGTTTTTT.

This sequence joins TRBV9 and TRBJ1-2; unclear D gene. This CDR3 contains 15 residues. Germline assignment: CDR1 SGDLS and CDR2 YYNGEE. V lost 2 bases, J lost 6 bases, and 17 bases lay in between. In DNA, the CDR3 is TGTGCCAGCAGCGTTCAGCCTTCGGGGTATCATGGCTACACCTTC. It codes for CASSVQPSGYHGYTF.

The chain uses TRBV7-3 and TRBJ2-1, with 8 bases that match TRBD2. V lost 11 bases, J lost 8 bases, and 11 bases stayed unmatched. CDR1 SGHTA and CDR2 FQGTGA come from the germline V gene. The CDR3 covers 13 residues. CDR3 loop: CAQERGTADEQFF. DNA for the CDR3: TGTGCCCAGGAGCGGGGGACGGCCGATGAGCAGTTCTTC. The full variable domain, with the rest looked up from reference TRBV7-3 and TRBJ2-1, is GAGVSQTPSNKVTEKGKYVELRCDPISGHTALYWYRQSLGQGPEFLIYFQGTGAADDSGLPNDRFFAVRPEGSVSTLKIQRTERGDSAVYLCAQERGTADEQFFGPGTRLTVL.

The V call is TRBV7-9, the J call TRBJ2-1, with D possibly TRBD2 on 7 matching bases. The CDR3 spans 13 residues. V was cut by 5 bases and J by 11 bases, with 16 bases left in between. CDR1 SEHNR and CDR2 FQNEAQ come from the germline V gene (reference sequence). CDR3 sequence: CASSMGARGQQFF. The CDR3 nucleotides read TGTGCCAGCAGCATGGGGGCGCGGGGGCAGCAGTTCTTC.

The V call is TRBV15, the J call TRBJ2-6, with unresolved D. V lost 0 bases to trimming and J lost 1 base, with 10 bases between them. CDR3 size: 17 residues. Germline V gene sequence: CDR1 LNHNV, CDR2 YYDKDF (reference sequence). The CDR3 DNA sequence: TGTGCCACCAGCAGAGACGCACTCGCATCTGGGGCCAACGTCCTGACTTTC. It translates to CATSRDALASGANVLTF.

The chain is built from TRBV7-2 and TRBJ1-3, with D unresolved. With 5 bases removed from V and 3 bases from J, the gap between germline ends came to 11 bases. The length of the CDR3 is 14 residues. The V gene's germline CDR1 is SGHTA and CDR2 FQGNSA. In DNA, the CDR3 is TGTGCCAGCAGCGGAGGAACGCTTGGAAACACCATATATTTT. It codes for CASSGGTLGNTIYF. Filled out from reference TRBV7-2 and TRBJ1-3, the complete variable domain reads GAGVSQSPSNKVTEKGKDVELRCDPISGHTALYWYRQSLGQGLEFLIYFQGNSAPDKSGLPSDRFSAERTGGSVSTLTIQRTQQEDSAVYLCASSGGTLGNTIYFGEGSWLTVV.

This clone was picked up a small number of times. V and J are TRBV2 and TRBJ1-5; D not resolved. Germline V lookup: CDR1 SNHLY, CDR2 FYNNEI. V was pared by 1 base and J by 7 bases, with 14 bases between. This CDR3 is built from 15 residues. The CDR3 bases are TGTGCCAGCAGTGAAGAGCGGACCAGTGGGCAGCCCCAGCATTTT. This encodes CASSEERTSGQPQHF.

The genes are TRBV10-2 and TRBJ1-2; no reliable D call. With 4 bases removed from V and 5 bases from J, the gap between germline ends came to 8 bases. The CDR3 consists of 12 residues. Germline V gene data show CDR1 as WSHSY and CDR2 as SAAADI. CDR3 residues: CASSVASYGYTF. DNA for the CDR3: TGCGCCAGCAGTGTAGCCTCTTATGGCTACACCTTC.

This clone was seen just once. The J gene is TRBJ1-1, the V gene TRBV5-1, with TRBD1 as a possible D gene (5 bases). From germline, CDR1 is SGHRS and CDR2 YFSETQ. The V end was cut by 2 bases, the J end by 6 bases, with 17 bases between. This CDR3 has 15 residues. The CDR3 sequence: CASSFQSLGGAEAFF. The DNA of the CDR3 is TGCGCCAGCAGCTTCCAATCGCTCGGGGGAGCTGAAGCTTTCTTT.

The chain links TRBV28 to TRBJ1-2, with D possibly TRBD1 on 5 matching bases. The germline CDR1 and CDR2 sequences are MDHEN and SYDVKM. Trimming pared 5 bases from V and 7 bases from J, leaving 23 bases between. The CDR3 has 16 residues. This CDR3 is CASSPTSEPWGRGYTF. The CDR3 nucleotides read TGTGCCAGCAGTCCGACCTCAGAGCCCTGGGGACGTGGCTACACCTTC.

The rearrangement uses TRBV14 and TRBJ1-1, with D possibly TRBD1 on 5 matching bases. There are 16 residues in the CDR3. Trimming stripped 4 bases from V and 4 bases from J, with 19 bases between. Germline V gene lookup returns CDR1 SGHDN and CDR2 FVKESK. CDR3 nucleotide sequence: TGTGCCAGCAGCCTCCAATCGGGGGTACTTCCCACTGAAGCTTTCTTT. It is translated as CASSLQSGVLPTEAFF.

This clone was picked up one time. This chain joins TRBV6-5 and TRBJ1-2, with 8 bases fitting TRBD1. The CDR3 runs to 14 residues. V was pared by 6 bases and J by 8 bases, with 11 bases of the junction left unmatched. The germline V gene encodes CDR1 MNHEY and CDR2 SVGAGI. The CDR3 nucleotides read TGTGCCAGCAGGAGGGGGCCAGGGGGCGGCGGCTACACCTTC. This translates into CASRRGPGGGGYTF.

The chain is built from TRBV4-3 and TRBJ2-7; D ambiguous. The length of the CDR3 is 15 residues. Germline loops: CDR1 LGHNA, CDR2 YSLEER. Trimming cost V 0 bases and J 7 bases, with 16 bases left between them. The CDR3 protein is CASSQDRVGLNEQYF. Written as DNA, the CDR3 is TGCGCCAGCAGCCAAGATCGAGTAGGGCTGAATGAGCAGTACTTC.

The chain carries TRBV11-2 and TRBJ2-1; 10 nucleotides align to TRBD1. There are 18 residues in the CDR3. Germline V gene data show CDR1 as SGHAT and CDR2 as FQNNGV. V trimming: 0 bases; J trimming: 9 bases; junction bases outside the gene matches: 14. The CDR3 nucleotides read TGTGCCAGCAGCTTAGATTGGCTCGGAGACAGGGGGCAAGGTGAGCAGTTCTTC. It is translated as CASSLDWLGDRGQGEQFF.

This CDR3 is CASSLARLQETQYF. The CDR3 DNA is TGTGCCAGCAGCTTGGCCAGGCTCCAAGAGACCCAGTACTTC. The rearrangement uses TRBV5-4 and TRBJ2-5; no reliable D call. Germline CDR1 is SGHNT and CDR2 is YYREEE (reference sequence). Trimming stripped 0 bases from V and 1 base from J, with 7 bases between. The CDR3 is made up of 14 amino acids.

This CDR3 is CASSLEPFRDSGVLSEAFF. DNA for the CDR3: TGTGCCAGCAGCTTAGAACCGTTCCGGGACTCCGGCGTTTTATCTGAAGCTTTCTTT. The chain employs TRBV7-6 and TRBJ1-1; D is possibly TRBD1 (5 bases). Germline CDR1 reads SGHVS; CDR2 reads FNYEAQ. V gave up 1 base and J gave up 6 bases, with 27 bases separating them. The CDR3 runs to 19 residues.

The chain uses TRBV18 and TRBJ1-1; D remains unclear. V was pared by 6 bases and J by 1 base, with 9 bases between. The CDR3 sequence is 13 residues long. Germline CDR1 KGHSH, CDR2 LQKENI. CDR3 amino acids: CASSVRENTEAFF. DNA of the CDR3: TGTGCCAGCTCTGTGCGGGAGAACACTGAAGCTTTCTTT.

The V gene is TRBV6-5, the J gene TRBJ2-7; TRBD1 aligns across 10 bases. This CDR3 is 16 amino acids long. V trimming: 6 bases; J trimming: 2 bases; junction bases outside the gene matches: 10. Germline values: CDR1 MNHEY, CDR2 SVGAGI. CDR3: CASRYNPGQGTYEQYF. CDR3 sequence (DNA): TGTGCCAGCAGGTACAATCCGGGACAGGGGACCTACGAGCAGTACTTC.

The chain links TRBV19 to TRBJ2-7, with D perhaps TRBD1 or TRBD2 (7 bases each). V was shortened by 5 bases and J by 6 bases, with 23 bases between the two germline ends. CDR1 and CDR2 from the germline V gene are LNHDA and SQIVND (reference sequence). The CDR3 consists of 16 residues. The CDR3 nucleotides read TGTGCCAGTAGTCGGTGGGAGGGGGCGCGGCCGGGCGAGCAGTACTTC. This gives the protein CASSRWEGARPGEQYF.

The chain has TRBV27 and TRBJ2-2; TRBD1 agrees at 11 bases. Germline assignment: CDR1 MNHEY and CDR2 SMNVEV (reference sequence). J was trimmed by 7 bases and V by 5 bases; bases with no gene match: 9. The CDR3 contains 16 residues. CDR3 in DNA: TGTGCCAGCAGTCTGCGGGACAGGGGGTTGAACGGGGAGCTGTTTTTT. Protein sequence: CASSLRDRGLNGELFF.

This clone has only one observation. The CDR3: CASSGWGGGGGAKNIQYF. The CDR3 bases are TGTGCCAGCAGCGGATGGGGCGGAGGGGGGGGAGCCAAAAACATTCAGTACTTC. The genes are TRBV7-8 and TRBJ2-4, with TRBD2 as a possible D gene (7 bases). This CDR3 is built from 18 residues. Germline CDR1 is SGHVS and CDR2 is FQNEAQ. The V and J ends lost 5 bases and 0 bases respectively, with 20 bases between them.

The chain employs TRBV5-1 and TRBJ1-6, with D maybe TRBD1 (6 bases). Trimming took 0 bases from V and 10 from J, leaving 17 bases between them. The germline gives CDR1 SGHRS, CDR2 YFSETQ. The CDR3 contains 16 residues. The CDR3 region is CASSLGSRGIGSPLHF. The CDR3 region has the DNA TGCGCCAGCAGCTTGGGGAGCAGGGGAATAGGGTCACCCCTCCACTTT.

V usage is TRBV3-1 (or the pseudogene TRBV3-2) and J usage is TRBJ2-3, with 9 bases identical to TRBD1. Trimming cost V 2 bases and J 3 bases; bases outside gene matches: 3. The CDR3 loop spans 15 amino acids. Germline CDR1 LGHDT, CDR2 YNNKEL (reference sequence). This chain's CDR3 is CASSQRDRETDTQYF. The CDR3 DNA follows: TGTGCCAGCAGCCAAAGGGACAGGGAAACAGATACGCAGTATTTT.

The genes are TRBV6-6 and TRBJ1-5; perhaps TRBD1 as D (5 bases). This CDR3 has 15 amino acids. Trimming removed 6 bases at V and 0 bases at J, with 12 bases between. The V gene's germline CDR1 is MNHNY and CDR2 SVGAGI (reference sequence). The CDR3 bases are TGTGCCAGCAGATTGCCCAGGGATAGCAATCAGCCCCAGCATTTT. As protein: CASRLPRDSNQPQHF.

The rearrangement joins TRBV3-1 (or the pseudogene TRBV3-2) to TRBJ2-3; 9 nucleotides align to TRBD1. The CDR3 consists of 18 residues. CDR1 is LGHDT and CDR2 is YNNKEL in the germline V gene (reference sequence). The junction had 12 bases not matched to a gene; V was cut back by 0 bases and J by 5 bases. The CDR3 DNA sequence: TGTGCCAGCAGCCAAGAGTGGGACAGGGATCCCCTCCAAGATACGCAGTATTTT. It encodes CASSQEWDRDPLQDTQYF.

The rearrangement joins TRBV5-5 to TRBJ2-2; the D gene could be TRBD1 or TRBD2 (5 bases each). The V end was cut by 0 bases, the J end by 3 bases, with 12 bases between. CDR3 length equals 16 residues. Looked up from germline, CDR1 is SGHKS and CDR2 is YYEKEE (reference sequence). Here the CDR3 DNA reads TGTGCCAGCAGCTTGGTTCCAGGGACGGACACCGGGGAGCTGTTTTTT. This encodes CASSLVPGTDTGELFF.